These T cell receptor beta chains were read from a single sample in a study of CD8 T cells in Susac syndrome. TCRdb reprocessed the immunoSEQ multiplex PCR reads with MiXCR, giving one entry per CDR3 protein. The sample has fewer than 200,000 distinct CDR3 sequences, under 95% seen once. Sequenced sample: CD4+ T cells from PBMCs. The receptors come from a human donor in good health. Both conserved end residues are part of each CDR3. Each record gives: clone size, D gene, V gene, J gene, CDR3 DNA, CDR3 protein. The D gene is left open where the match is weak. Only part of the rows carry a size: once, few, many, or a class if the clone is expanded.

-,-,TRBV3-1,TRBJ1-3,TGTGCCAGCAGCCACCACCGCTCTGGAAACACCATATATTTT,CASSHHRSGNTIYF
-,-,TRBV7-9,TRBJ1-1,TGTGCCAGCAGTCCCCTGTTGGGGGAAAAGAGGACTGAAGCTTTCTTT,CASSPLLGEKRTEAFF
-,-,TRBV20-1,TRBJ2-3,TGCAGTGCTAGATTCGGGACCGGAGATACGCAGTATTTT,CSARFGTGDTQYF
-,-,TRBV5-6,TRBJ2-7,TGTGCCAGCAGCCTCGAACCCTACGAGCAGTACTTC,CASSLEPYEQYF
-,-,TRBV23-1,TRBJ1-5,TGCGCCAGCAGTCAATGGTGTAGGGGACGTAGGCCCCAGCATTTT,CASSQWCRGRRPQHF
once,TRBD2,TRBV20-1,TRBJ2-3,TGCACCCCCCACGCGGGGGAGAGAGGGCAGTATTTT,CTPHAGERGQYF
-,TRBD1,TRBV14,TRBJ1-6,TGTGCCAGCAGCCAAGACGATACCGGGACAGGCAATTCACCCCTCCACTTT,CASSQDDTGTGNSPLHF
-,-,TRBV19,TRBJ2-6,TGTGCCGGAAAGGACGCGGGTGGGGCCAACGTCCTGACTTTC,CAGKDAGGANVLTF
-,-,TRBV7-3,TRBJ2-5,TGTGCCAGCAGCCTGGGGGCGAGGGAGACCCAGTACTTC,CASSLGARETQYF
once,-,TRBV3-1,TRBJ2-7,TGTGCCAGCAGCCAAGACAGGGCCCTGGCCTACGAGCAGTACTTC,CASSQDRALAYEQYF
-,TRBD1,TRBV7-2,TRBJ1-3,TGTGCCAGCAGCCCGCGACAGGGTTCCTCTGGAAACACCATATATTTT,CASSPRQGSSGNTIYF
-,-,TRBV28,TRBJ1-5,TGTGCCAGCAGTCCCCTAGGACGGTATAGCAATCAGCCCCAGCATTTT,CASSPLGRYSNQPQHF
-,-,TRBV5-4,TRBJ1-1,TGTGCCACCTATACAGGAGACACTGAAGCTTTCTTT,CATYTGDTEAFF
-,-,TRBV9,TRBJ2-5,TGTGCCAGCAGCGTCAGACATACTCAAGAGACCCAGTACTTC,CASSVRHTQETQYF
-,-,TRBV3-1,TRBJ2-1,TGTGCCAGCAGGAACCGGGGATACAATGAGCAGTTCTTC,CASRNRGYNEQFF
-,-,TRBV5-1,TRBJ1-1,TGCGCCAGCAGCCGGGGGAACCGGATCACTGAAGCTTTCTTT,CASSRGNRITEAFF
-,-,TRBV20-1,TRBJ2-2,TGCAGTGCTAGCCAGGGATGGAACACCGGGGAGCTGTTTTTT,CSASQGWNTGELFF
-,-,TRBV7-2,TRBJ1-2,TGTGCCAACAGCTTAGAGAACAGGGTCTATGGCTACACCTTC,CANSLENRVYGYTF
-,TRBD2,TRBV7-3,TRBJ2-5,TGTGCCAGCAGCCCCATGGGACTAGCGGGGGGTACCTCCCAGTACTTC,CASSPMGLAGGTSQYF
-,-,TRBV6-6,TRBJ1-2,TGTGCCAGCAGTGGAAGACAAGGACAAGGCTACACCTTC,CASSGRQGQGYTF
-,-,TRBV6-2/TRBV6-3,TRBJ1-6,TGTGCCAGCAGTTATCGCGGAAATTCACCCCTCCACTTT,CASSYRGNSPLHF